This TCR beta chain derives from a study of cytomegalovirus exposure and HLA in healthy donors. Study results and limitations: Among TCR beta chains, those listed as cytomegalovirus-associated numbered about 150. Most sequenced TCRs were rare (though some public TCRs occurred in many donors).

CDR1 is SEHNR and CDR2 is FQNEAQ in the germline V gene (reference sequence). This CDR3 comprises 13 residues. Trimming removed 0 bases from V and 8 bases from J, with 10 bases in between. A word on this clone: Its antigen is currently unknown.

Clones were read by immunoSEQ multiplex PCR, and TCRdb kept only the in-frame ones, dropping some. The data show 100,000 or so clones, roughly 87% seen once. Donors were drawn from the 120-subject validation cohort, separate from the 666-subject first cohort. Sequences were obtained from PBMCs. The sequence was obtained from a woman aged 25-40 years in good health and CMV-seronegative. The chain has TRBV7-9 and TRBJ1-2; no clear D. Written as DNA, the CDR3 is TGTGCCAGCAGCTTAGCAGTCGCGCAAGGCTACACCTTC. Protein sequence: CASSLAVAQGYTF.